Presented here are 25 T cell receptor beta chains from one specimen sequenced in a study of tumor and adjacent non-tumor tissue in lung cancer (dated by TCRdb to the late 2010s). The receptor library was made with multiplex PCR. TCRdb shows the sequencer as Illumina HiSeq 2500. TCRbeta libraries were built by three rounds of nested PCR using primers (Table S4), following protocols modified from ARM-PCR. In TCRdb, the public reads were trimmed at Q25 with fastp and aligned with MiXCR, with productive beta chains retained. Here each entry gathers all rows of one CDR3 protein and keeps the most common genes and DNA. This sample gives roughly 150,000 distinct CDR3 sequences in total; around 66% of them show up just once. The ten largest account for 15% to 20% of the sample. Bulk unsorted tissue served as the source for RNA extraction, and RNA quality was assessed using a NanoDrop ND-1000 and an Agilent 2100.

Sequenced input: lung tumor tissue. Receptor source: a man in his 60s with small cell lung cancer.

Note on this clonotype: This clone may be a read error of a much larger clone one base away. J is TRBJ2-2 and V is TRBV20-1; tentative D call: TRBD2 (5 bases). Germline V gene lookup returns CDR1 DFQATT and CDR2 SNEGSKA (reference sequence). The CDR3 sequence is 12 residues long. CDR3 protein: CSARENTGELLF. The CDR3 nucleotides are TGCAGTGCTAGGGAAAACACCGGGGAGCTGTTATTT.

The count of this clonotype is one. One end of the junction fails to match germline, which may point to a read error. As DNA, the CDR3 is TGCAGTGTTAGAGATTTTGGGTGGGAGGGGTACGAGCAGTACTTC. This codes for CSVRDFGWEGYEQYF. The J gene is TRBJ2-7, the V gene TRBV20-1, with TRBD2 matching over 7 bases. Germline CDR1 reads DFQATT; CDR2 reads SNEGSKA (reference sequence). The CDR3 extends over 15 amino acids.

Turning to this clonotype: Germline and junction disagree at one end, which may indicate a read error. The V and J genes are TRBV11-3 and TRBJ2-1; the D is unclear. The V gene's germline CDR1 is SGHNT and CDR2 YENEEA. The CDR3 totals 16 residues. DNA for the CDR3: TGTGCCAGCAACTTAGAAGGCAATCTTGGGTCGCATGAGCAGTTCTTC. It is translated as CASNLEGNLGSHEQFF.

With respect to this clonotype: Sequence at one end of the junction differs from germline and may be a read error. The V call is TRBV10-2, the J call TRBJ2-1; TRBD1 or TRBD2 may be the D gene (5 bases each). CDR1 and CDR2 from the germline V gene are WSHSY and SAAADI. The CDR3 covers 16 residues. This CDR3 is CTSNEKFRGRYNEQFF. The CDR3 nucleotides read TGCACCAGCAATGAGAAGTTCCGGGGACGCTACAATGAGCAGTTCTTC.

About this clonotype: This may arise from a read error, as a much more abundant clone is one base away. The chain links TRBV6-2 or TRBV6-3 to TRBJ2-1; 8 nucleotides line up with TRBD2. The CDR3 is 16 amino acids. Germline assignment: CDR1 MNHEY and CDR2 SVGEGT. The CDR3 protein is CANSYSLAGPYNEQFF. For the CDR3, the DNA is TGTGCCAACAGTTACTCTCTAGCGGGTCCTTACAATGAGCAGTTCTTC.

The rearrangement uses TRBV13 and TRBJ1-3; D not resolved. The CDR3 is made up of 14 amino acids. V lost 10 bases and J 3 bases, leaving 16 bases between the germline ends. Germline CDR1 and CDR2: PRHDT and FYEKMQ (reference sequence). The DNA for the CDR3 is TGTGCCATCCCTGGTCGGGGATATGGAAACACCATATATTTT. This translates into CAIPGRGYGNTIYF.

On this clonotype: It may be a read error: a sequence one base away is much more abundant. The chain recombines TRBV4-2 with TRBJ2-3; 7 nucleotides match TRBD1. CDR3 length: 14 residues. Germline V gene data show CDR1 as LGHNA and CDR2 as YNFKEQ. The J segment lost 4 bases and the V segment lost 2 bases, leaving 3 bases of the junction unmatched. CDR3 amino acids: CASSQQQGPDTQYF. CDR3 coding DNA: TGTGCCAGCAGCCAACAACAGGGGCCAGATACGCAGTATTTT.

Remarks on this clonotype: A much larger clone differs by one base, so this may be a read error. The chain carries TRBV6-1 and TRBJ2-3; D unresolved. From germline, CDR1 is MNHNS and CDR2 SASEGT. The CDR3 runs to 13 residues. CDR3 DNA sequence: TGTACCAGCAGGCCGGCCTTCCTCGATACGCAGTATTTT. Translating gives CTSRPAFLDTQYF.

This rearrangement joins TRBV11-2 to TRBJ2-3, with 11 bases matching TRBD2. CDR3 length: 17 residues. J lost 1 base, V lost 5 bases, and 8 bases had no gene match. Per germline, CDR1 SGHAT and CDR2 FQNNGV. The CDR3 nucleotides are TGTGCCAGCAGCCAAGTGACTAGCGGGATGGGCACAGATACGCAGTATTTT. Translated: CASSQVTSGMGTDTQYF.

For this clonotype: One junction end does not reproduce the germline sequence, and a read error may be involved. The chain uses TRBV11-3 and TRBJ2-1, with D possibly matching TRBD2 (5 bases). Germline CDR1 reads SGHNT; CDR2 reads YENEEA. The length of the CDR3 is 13 residues. CDR3 DNA sequence: TGTACCAGCAGCTTAGAGGGCTTAGGGAAGCAGTTCTTC. Translation: CTSSLEGLGKQFF.

Comment on this clonotype: A much larger clone differs from this one at a single base, so this may be a read error. The chain uses TRBV12-5 and TRBJ2-5, with a weak D call TRBD1 (5 bases). This CDR3 has 15 residues. The germline V gene encodes CDR1 LGHNT and CDR2 FRNRAP. CDR3 nucleotide sequence: TGTGGTAGTGGCCCTGACCACAGGATCCGAGAGACCCAGTACTTC. Protein: CGSGPDHRIRETQYF. Based on the CDR3 plus reference TRBV12-5 and TRBJ2-5, the full variable domain is DARVTQTPRHKVTEMGQEVTMRCQPILGHNTVFWYRQTMMQGLELLAYFRNRAPLDDSGMPKDRFSAEMPDATLATLKIQPSEPRDSAVYFCGSGPDHRIRETQYFGPGTRLLVL.

Notes on this clonotype: Relative to the germline gene, one junction end is altered; a read error may explain this. This chain links TRBV11-3 with TRBJ2-3; D ambiguous. This CDR3 comprises 14 residues. From germline, CDR1 is SGHNT and CDR2 YENEEA. CDR3 protein: CARSLVVSIDTQYF. DNA for the CDR3: TGTGCCAGGAGCTTAGTGGTAAGCATAGATACGCAGTATTTT. Full variable domain (missing parts from reference TRBV11-3 and TRBJ2-3): EAGVVQSPRYKIIEKKQPVAFWCNPISGHNTLYWYLQNLGQGPELLIRYENEEAVDDSQLPKDRFSAERLKGVDSTLKIQPAELGDSAVYLCARSLVVSIDTQYFGPGTRLTVL.

For this clonotype: This may be a read error: a much more frequent sequence differs by one nucleotide. As the CDR3 is not closed by the conserved phenylalanine or tryptophan, this likely results from a read error. J is TRBJ2-1 and V is TRBV7-8; the match to TRBD1 covers 8 bases. V was clipped by 4 bases and J by 9 bases; unmatched bases: 5. From germline, CDR1 is SGHVS and CDR2 FQNEAQ. CDR3 length equals 13 residues. DNA for the CDR3: TGTGCCAGCAGCTCGCAGGGGGCTGGTGAGCAGTTCTTA. Protein sequence: CASSSQGAGEQFL.

A word on this clonotype: No conserved phenylalanine or tryptophan ends this CDR3, so it is likely a read error. CDR3 sequence reads: CASSLTREANEQFL. The CDR3, as DNA: TGTGCCAGCAGCTTAACCCGGGAGGCGAATGAGCAGTTCCTC. J is TRBJ2-1 and V is TRBV7-2, with 7 bases that match TRBD2. This CDR3 spans 14 amino acids. Germline V gene sequence: CDR1 SGHTA, CDR2 FQGNSA. Unmatched junction bases numbered 5, after V lost 2 bases and J lost 7 bases.

With regard to this clonotype: A much larger clone sits a single nucleotide away, making a read error possible. V usage is TRBV12-5 and J usage is TRBJ2-1; 12 bases map to TRBD2. The CDR3 extends over 20 amino acids. The germline gives CDR1 LGHNT, CDR2 FRNRAP. The V gene end was trimmed by 6 bases and the J gene end by 2 bases; junction bases not matched to a gene: 17. CDR3 residues: CASGYKLLLAGGSPYNEQFF. As DNA, the CDR3 is TGTGCTAGTGGCTACAAACTGTTACTAGCGGGAGGCTCCCCCTACAATGAGCAGTTCTTC.

Notes on this clonotype: This is likely a read error, given that the CDR3 carries no conserved phenylalanine or tryptophan at its end. The V and J genes are TRBV6-5 and TRBJ1-3; no reliable D call. V was cut by 7 bases and J by 1 base, with 14 bases left in between. There are 15 residues in the CDR3. Germline CDR1 and CDR2: MNHEY and SVGAGI. The DNA of the CDR3 is TGTGCCAGCAATATGCGAGGGCTTTCTGGAAACACCATATATCTT. As protein: CASNMRGLSGNTIYL.

This clonotype was recorded many times. The rearrangement joins TRBV4-1 to TRBJ2-2; 11 bases match TRBD1. The junction had 5 bases not matched to a gene; V was cut back by 3 bases and J by 5 bases. The CDR3 extends over 16 amino acids. CDR1 is MGHRA and CDR2 is YSYEKL in the germline V gene. CDR3 region: CASSQAGTGGTGELFF. The CDR3 DNA follows: TGCGCCAGCAGCCAGGCCGGGACAGGGGGTACCGGGGAGCTGTTTTTT.

Concerning this clonotype: One junction end does not reproduce the germline sequence, and a read error may be involved. The rearrangement uses TRBV19 and TRBJ1-2; TRBD1 aligns across 8 bases. The CDR3 spans 11 residues. Germline CDR1 reads LNHDA; CDR2 reads SQIVND (reference sequence). The CDR3 DNA reads TGTGCCACCCGGACAGGGCTAGGCTACATCTTC. Its translation is CATRTGLGYIF.

The chain links TRBV6-2 or TRBV6-3 to TRBJ2-1; D not certain. The CDR3 is 12 amino acids. Trimming shortened V by 6 bases and J by 7 bases, and 10 bases separated the two germline ends. The germline V gene encodes CDR1 MNHEY and CDR2 SVGEGT. CDR3 amino acids: CASSTLGNEQFF. Written as DNA, the CDR3 is TGTGCCAGCAGCACCCTCGGTAATGAGCAGTTCTTC.

Concerning this clonotype: Because the CDR3 is missing its conserved closing phenylalanine or tryptophan, this is likely a read error. The J gene is TRBJ1-1, the V gene TRBV11-2, with D perhaps TRBD1 (6 bases). The CDR3 length is 13 residues. Germline CDR1 is SGHAT and CDR2 is FQNNGV. Trimming stripped 5 bases from V and 11 bases from J, with 18 bases between. The CDR3 loop reads CASSSDGDTKAFY. CDR3 sequence (DNA): TGTGCCAGCAGCAGTGACGGGGACACTAAGGCTTTCTAT.

A word on this clonotype: A clone one base away is much larger, so this may be a read error. The rearrangement links TRBV20-1 to TRBJ1-2, with D perhaps TRBD1 (5 bases). With 7 bases removed from V and 1 base from J, the gap between germline ends came to 10 bases. The CDR3 covers 12 residues. Germline V gene sequence: CDR1 DFQATT, CDR2 SNEGSKA (reference sequence). CDR3 DNA sequence: TGCAGTGTTAGTGGGGGTAACTATGGCTACACCTTC. Its protein is CSVSGGNYGYTF.

J is TRBJ2-1 and V is TRBV5-4, with 8 bases lining up with TRBD2. The junction had 6 bases not matched to a gene; V was cut back by 0 bases and J by 4 bases. The CDR3 runs to 16 residues. Per the germline V gene, CDR1 is SGHNT and CDR2 is YYREEE (reference sequence). The chain's CDR3 is CASSLGGRGGYNEQFF. The CDR3, as DNA: TGTGCCAGCAGCTTGGGGGGTCGCGGGGGGTACAATGAGCAGTTCTTC.

Comment on this clonotype: Possible read error: a much larger clone is one base away. This sequence joins TRBV6-1 and TRBJ2-1; D is perhaps TRBD2 (5 bases). The germline V gene encodes CDR1 MNHNS and CDR2 SASEGT. This CDR3 comprises 12 residues. CDR3 region: CPSSEQRDEQFF. CDR3 coding DNA: TGTCCCAGCAGCGAACAGAGGGATGAGCAGTTCTTC.

The chain joins TRBV20-1 to TRBJ2-1; a weak D match, TRBD2 (6 bases). This CDR3 contains 14 residues. In germline, CDR1 is DFQATT, CDR2 SNEGSKA (reference sequence). The V gene lost 3 bases and the J gene lost 13 bases, with 22 bases spanning the gap. The CDR3 region has the DNA TGCAGTGCTAGGGGTGGACTAACGGGTCGTGACCAGTTCTTC. It yields the protein CSARGGLTGRDQFF.

Concerning this clonotype itself: This may arise from a read error, as a much more abundant clone is one base away. V gene TRBV6-1 combines with J gene TRBJ2-7; possibly TRBD2 for D (6 bases). The V end lost 3 bases, the J end lost 12 bases, and 15 bases lay between the germline ends. Per the germline V gene, CDR1 is MNHNS and CDR2 is SASEGT. The CDR3 extends over 12 amino acids. The CDR3 region is CASSDIGGTRYF. For the CDR3, the DNA is TGTGCCAGCAGTGATATCGGGGGAACGCGGTACTTC.